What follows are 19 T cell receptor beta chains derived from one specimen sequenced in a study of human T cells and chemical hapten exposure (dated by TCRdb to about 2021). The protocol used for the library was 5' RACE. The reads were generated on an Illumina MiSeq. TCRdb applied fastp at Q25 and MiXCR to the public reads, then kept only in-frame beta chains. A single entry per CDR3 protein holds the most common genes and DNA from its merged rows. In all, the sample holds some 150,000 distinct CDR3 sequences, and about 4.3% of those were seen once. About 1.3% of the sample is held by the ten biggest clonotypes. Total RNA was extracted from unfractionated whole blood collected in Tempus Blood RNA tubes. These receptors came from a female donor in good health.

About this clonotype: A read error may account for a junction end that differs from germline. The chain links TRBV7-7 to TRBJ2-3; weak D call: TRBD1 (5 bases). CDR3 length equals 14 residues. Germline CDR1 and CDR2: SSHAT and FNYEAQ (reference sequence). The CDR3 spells CASSLGQGRCAQYF. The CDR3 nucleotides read TGTGCTAGCAGCTTAGGGCAGGGTAGGTGTGCGCAGTATTTT.

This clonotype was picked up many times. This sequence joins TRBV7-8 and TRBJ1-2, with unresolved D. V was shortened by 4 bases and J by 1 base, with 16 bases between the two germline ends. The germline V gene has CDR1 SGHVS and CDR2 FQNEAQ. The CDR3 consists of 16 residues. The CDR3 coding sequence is TGTGCCAGCAGCTGGTACTCAGGTTCTCATAACTATGGCTACACCTTC. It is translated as CASSWYSGSHNYGYTF.

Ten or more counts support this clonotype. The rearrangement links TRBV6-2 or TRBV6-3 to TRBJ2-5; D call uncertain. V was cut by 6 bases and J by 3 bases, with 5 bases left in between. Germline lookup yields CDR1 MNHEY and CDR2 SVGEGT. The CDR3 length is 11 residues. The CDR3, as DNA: TGTGCCAGCAGCAGAGAAGAGACCCAGTACTTC. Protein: CASSREETQYF.

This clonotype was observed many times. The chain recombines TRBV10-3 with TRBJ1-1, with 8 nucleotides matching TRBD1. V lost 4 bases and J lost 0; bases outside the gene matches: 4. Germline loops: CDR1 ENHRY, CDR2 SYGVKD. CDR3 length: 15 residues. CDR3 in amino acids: CAISGTGQVNTEAFF. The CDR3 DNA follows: TGTGCCATCAGTGGAACGGGACAGGTGAACACTGAAGCTTTCTTT.

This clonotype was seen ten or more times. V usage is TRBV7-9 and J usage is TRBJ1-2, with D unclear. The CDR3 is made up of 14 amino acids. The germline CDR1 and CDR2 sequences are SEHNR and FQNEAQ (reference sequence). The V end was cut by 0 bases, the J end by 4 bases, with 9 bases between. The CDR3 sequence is CASSLASPTYGYTF. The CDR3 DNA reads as TGTGCCAGCAGCTTAGCGTCACCGACCTATGGCTACACCTTC.

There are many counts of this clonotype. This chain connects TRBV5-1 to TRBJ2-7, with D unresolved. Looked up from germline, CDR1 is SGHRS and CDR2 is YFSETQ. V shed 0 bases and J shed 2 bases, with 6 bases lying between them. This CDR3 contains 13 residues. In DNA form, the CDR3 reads TGCGCCAGCAGCTTGGAGGGAACCTACGAGCAGTACTTC. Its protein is CASSLEGTYEQYF.

CDR3: CASSVDRGHRYF. DNA of the CDR3: TGTGCCAGCAGCGTGGACAGGGGGCACAGGTACTTC. V is TRBV5-4 and J is TRBJ2-7, with 11 positions matching TRBD1. With V trimmed by 4 bases and J by 12 bases, 6 bases remained unmatched. CDR1 SGHNT and CDR2 YYREEE come from the germline V gene (reference sequence). The CDR3 consists of 12 residues.

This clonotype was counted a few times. CDR3 DNA sequence: TGTGCCAGCAGTTACGGCAGGGCCAGAGCTTTTTCGTCCCAGCATTTT. Encoded protein: CASSYGRARAFSSQHF. The chain carries TRBV6-2 or TRBV6-3 and TRBJ1-5; D is possibly TRBD1 (5 bases). CDR1 and CDR2 (germline): MNHEY, SVGEGT. Trimming left V 2 bases short and J 11 bases short, with 22 bases between. The CDR3 covers 16 residues.

In DNA, the CDR3 is TGTGCCAGCAAGCCCCAGGGGAGACGCTACTATGGCTACACCTTC. Protein sequence: CASKPQGRRYYGYTF. The chain combines TRBV27 with TRBJ1-2, with a weak D call TRBD1 (6 bases). V shed 7 bases and J shed 3 bases, with 18 bases lying between them. Per the germline V gene, CDR1 is MNHEY and CDR2 is SMNVEV (reference sequence). CDR3 size: 15 residues.

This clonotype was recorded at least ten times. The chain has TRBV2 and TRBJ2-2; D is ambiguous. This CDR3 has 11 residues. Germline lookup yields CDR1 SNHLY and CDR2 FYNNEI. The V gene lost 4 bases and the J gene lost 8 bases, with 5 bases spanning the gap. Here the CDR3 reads CASSGLGELFF. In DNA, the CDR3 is TGTGCCAGCAGTGGACTTGGGGAGCTGTTTTTT.

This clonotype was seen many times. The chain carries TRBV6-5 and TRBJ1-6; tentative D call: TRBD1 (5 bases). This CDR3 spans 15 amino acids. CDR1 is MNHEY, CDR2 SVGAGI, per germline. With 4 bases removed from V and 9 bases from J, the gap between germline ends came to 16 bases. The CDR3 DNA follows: TGTGCCAGCAGTTCCGGTGGGGACCCAGCTTCACCCCTCCACTTT. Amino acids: CASSSGGDPASPLHF.

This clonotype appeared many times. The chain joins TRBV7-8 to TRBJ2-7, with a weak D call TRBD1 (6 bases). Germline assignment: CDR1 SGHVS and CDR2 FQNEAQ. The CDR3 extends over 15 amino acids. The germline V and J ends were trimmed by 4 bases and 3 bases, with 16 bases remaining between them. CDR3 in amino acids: CASSSKQGNDYEQYF. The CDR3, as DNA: TGTGCCAGCAGCTCCAAACAGGGTAACGACTACGAGCAGTACTTC.

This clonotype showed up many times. The CDR3 spells CASSPRSTNEKLFF. The CDR3 DNA reads TGTGCCAGCAGTCCCCGTTCAACTAATGAAAAACTGTTTTTT. This chain links TRBV12-3 or TRBV12-4 with TRBJ1-4, with D uncertain. This CDR3 region has 14 residues. The germline V and J ends were trimmed by 5 bases and 0 bases, with 7 bases remaining between them.

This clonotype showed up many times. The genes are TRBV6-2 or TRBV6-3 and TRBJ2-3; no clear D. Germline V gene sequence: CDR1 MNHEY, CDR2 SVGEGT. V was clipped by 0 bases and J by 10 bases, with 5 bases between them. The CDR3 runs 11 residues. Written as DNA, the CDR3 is TGTGCCAGCAGTTACTCAACTTCGCAGTATTTT. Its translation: CASSYSTSQYF.

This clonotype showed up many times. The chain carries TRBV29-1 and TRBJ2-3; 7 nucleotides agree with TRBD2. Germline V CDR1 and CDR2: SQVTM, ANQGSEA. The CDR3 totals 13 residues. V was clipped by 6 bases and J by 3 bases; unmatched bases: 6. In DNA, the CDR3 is TGCAGCGTGAGACGGGGAGGGACAGATACGCAGTATTTT. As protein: CSVRRGGTDTQYF.

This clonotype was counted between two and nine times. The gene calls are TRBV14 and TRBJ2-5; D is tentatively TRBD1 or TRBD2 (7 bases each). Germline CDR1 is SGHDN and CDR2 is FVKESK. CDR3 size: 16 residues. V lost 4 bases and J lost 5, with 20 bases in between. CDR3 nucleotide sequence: TGTGCCAGCAGCCCCCAGCCAGGGGGGGCAGGCGAGACCCAGTACTTC. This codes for CASSPQPGGAGETQYF.

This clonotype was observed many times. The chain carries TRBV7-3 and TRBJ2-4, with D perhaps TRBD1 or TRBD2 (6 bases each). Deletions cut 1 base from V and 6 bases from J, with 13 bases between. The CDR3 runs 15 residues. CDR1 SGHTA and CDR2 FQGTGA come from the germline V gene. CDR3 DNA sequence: TGTGCCAGCAGCTTAAGAGGGGGGCCTAGAAACATTCAGTACTTC. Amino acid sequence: CASSLRGGPRNIQYF.

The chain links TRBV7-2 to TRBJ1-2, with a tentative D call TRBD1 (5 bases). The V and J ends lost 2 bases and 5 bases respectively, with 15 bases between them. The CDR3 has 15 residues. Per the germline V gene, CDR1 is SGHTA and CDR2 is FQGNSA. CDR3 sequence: CASSLLRGSPYGYTF. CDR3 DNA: TGTGCCAGCAGCTTATTGAGGGGATCCCCATATGGCTACACCTTC.

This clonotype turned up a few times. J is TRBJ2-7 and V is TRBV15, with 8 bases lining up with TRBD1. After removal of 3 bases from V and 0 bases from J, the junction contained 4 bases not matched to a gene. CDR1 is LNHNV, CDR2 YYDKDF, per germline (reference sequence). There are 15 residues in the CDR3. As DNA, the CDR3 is TGTGCCACCAGCAGGGGGACAGGTAGCTCCTACGAGCAGTACTTC. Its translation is CATSRGTGSSYEQYF.